The entry that follows covers one T cell receptor (beta chain) sequence. Its antigen is as yet unknown. Other DNA variants within this sample encode the same CDR3. The data originate from a study of cytomegalovirus exposure and HLA in healthy donors. Study results and caveats: V- and J-gene trimming of TCR beta was linked (in a later analysis) to a missense DCLRE1C variant.

The PCR made use of 60 Vbeta and 13 Jbeta primers. Here immunoSEQ multiplex PCR was the method, and the copy in TCRdb shows in-frame clones only, minus some. The sample holds under 200,000 clones, 79% seen once. The length of the CDR3 is 14 residues. CDR1 is ENHRY, CDR2 SYGVKD, per germline. The J segment lost 4 bases and the V segment lost 6 bases, leaving 5 bases of the junction unmatched. The specimen sequenced was PBMCs. V is TRBV10-3 and J is TRBJ2-7, with 11 bases that match TRBD1. The sequence was collected from a man aged 35-49 years in good health and CMV-seronegative. This CDR3 reads CAIRGDRGGYEQYF. The CDR3 DNA follows: TGTGCCATCAGAGGGGACAGGGGGGGGTACGAGCAGTACTTC.